What follows are 30 T cell receptor beta chains derived from one specimen sequenced in a study of T cell repertoires in cytomegalovirus infection. MiXCR, run by TCRdb on the reads, gives a single entry per CDR3 protein. The sample carries roughly 150,000 distinct CDR3 sequences, 25% to 35% recorded once. Their specific antigens are unknown. The input for sequencing was CD8+ T cells from cultured PBMCs, taken from culture after CMV antigen stimulation. The receptors shown here come from a human donor in good health (CMV status not recorded). Some clones in this sample may be carry-over from other donors' samples.

This clonotype occurred a few times. The genes are TRBV19 and TRBJ2-1; D is uncertain. The V gene's germline CDR1 is LNHDA and CDR2 SQIVND (reference sequence). This CDR3 spans 16 amino acids. Trimming cost V 4 bases and J 2 bases, with 15 bases left between them. CDR3 coding DNA: TGTGCCAGTAGTAGCCTCAGCTCTGAGACCTACAATGAGCAGTTCTTC. As protein: CASSSLSSETYNEQFF.

A few counts support this clonotype. The genes are TRBV7-9 and TRBJ1-1, with a possible D match to TRBD1 (6 bases). This CDR3 is 16 amino acids long. Trimming cost V 5 bases and J 0 bases, with 16 bases left between them. Germline V lookup: CDR1 SEHNR, CDR2 FQNEAQ (reference sequence). The CDR3 protein is CASSPSWGAMNTEAFF. CDR3 sequence (DNA): TGTGCCAGCAGCCCGTCTTGGGGGGCCATGAACACTGAAGCTTTCTTT.

Only a few counts were recorded for this clonotype. V gene TRBV6-2 or TRBV6-3 combines with J gene TRBJ2-7; no clear D gene. The CDR3 runs to 15 residues. V lost 2 bases and J lost 3, with 14 bases in between. Per the germline V gene, CDR1 is MNHEY and CDR2 is SVGEGT. This chain's CDR3 is CASSYGLGSYYEQYF. CDR3 sequence (DNA): TGTGCCAGCAGTTACGGGCTCGGCAGCTACTACGAGCAGTACTTC.

The sample holds a few counts of this clonotype. The rearrangement uses TRBV12-3 or TRBV12-4 and TRBJ2-7, with D perhaps TRBD1 (5 bases). This CDR3 is built from 11 residues. V lost 9 bases, J lost 0 bases, and 6 bases lay in between. The CDR3 region has the DNA TGTGCCAGTAGGGGCTCCTACGAGCAGTACTTC. Its translation: CASRGSYEQYF.

This clonotype was observed a handful of times. This rearrangement joins TRBV19 to TRBJ1-1, with 8 bases aligning to TRBD1. Germline values: CDR1 LNHDA, CDR2 SQIVND (reference sequence). This CDR3 contains 17 residues. V lost 5 bases and J lost 0; bases outside the gene matches: 11. The CDR3 nucleotides are TGTGCCAGTAGTTCCTGGACAGGGACACAATTGAACACTGAAGCTTTCTTT. Encoded protein: CASSSWTGTQLNTEAFF.

This chain links TRBV7-2 with TRBJ2-1, with D possibly being TRBD1 or TRBD2 (5 bases each). This CDR3 region has 15 residues. V dropped 6 bases and J dropped 3 bases, with 15 bases sitting between them. Looked up from germline, CDR1 is SGHTA and CDR2 is FQGNSA. The CDR3 sequence: CASRDGARLYNEQFF. CDR3 coding DNA: TGTGCCAGCAGAGACGGGGCGCGGCTCTACAATGAGCAGTTCTTC.

The V call is TRBV12-3 or TRBV12-4, the J call TRBJ2-7, with 9 nucleotides matching TRBD1. The V gene end was trimmed by 6 bases and the J gene end by 7 bases; junction bases not matched to a gene: 7. CDR3 length: 13 amino acids. The CDR3, as DNA: TGTGCCAGCAGCCTGACAGGGGGAAGGGAGCAGTACTTC. Encoded protein: CASSLTGGREQYF.

The chain couples TRBV7-9 to TRBJ1-1, with 11 bases identical to TRBD1. V trimming: 5 bases; J trimming: 7 bases; junction bases outside the gene matches: 12. The CDR3 consists of 16 residues. Germline CDR1 is SEHNR and CDR2 is FQNEAQ (reference sequence). DNA of the CDR3: TGTGCCAGCAGCCCGGGACAGGGGGGACGGGAGGATGAAGCTTTCTTT. It is translated as CASSPGQGGREDEAFF. Complete variable domain (other parts from reference TRBV7-9 and TRBJ1-1): DTGVSQNPRHKITKRGQNVTFRCDPISEHNRLYWYRQTLGQGPEFLTYFQNEAQLEKSRLLSDRFSAERPKGSFSTLEIQRTEQGDSAMYLCASSPGQGGREDEAFFGQGTRLTVV.

The table lists this clonotype with many counts. This rearrangement joins TRBV6-1 to TRBJ2-7; D is unclear. The CDR3 runs to 14 residues. V lost 2 bases and J lost 1, with 9 bases in between. The germline V gene has CDR1 MNHNS and CDR2 SASEGT. The CDR3 sequence is CASSELGPSYEQYF. CDR3 nucleotides: TGTGCCAGCAGTGAACTAGGGCCTTCCTACGAGCAGTACTTC.

The J gene is TRBJ2-5, the V gene TRBV19, with TRBD1 identical over 7 bases. V was clipped by 2 bases and J by 0 bases; unmatched bases: 6. This CDR3 is 16 amino acids long. From germline, CDR1 is LNHDA and CDR2 SQIVND (reference sequence). CDR3 sequence (DNA): TGTGCCAGTAGTATATGGGCAGGGGGTTACCAAGAGACCCAGTACTTC. Translated: CASSIWAGGYQETQYF.

V gene TRBV5-1 combines with J gene TRBJ2-7; possibly TRBD2 for D (6 bases). CDR1 and CDR2 (germline): SGHRS, YFSETQ. The CDR3 is 15 residues long. The V end lost 4 bases, the J end lost 2 bases, and 16 bases lay between the germline ends. The CDR3 is CASSPLPGETYEQYF. The CDR3 region has the DNA TGCGCCAGCAGCCCTCTTCCGGGGGAGACCTACGAGCAGTACTTC.

This clonotype has a handful of counts. The CDR3 DNA reads TGTGCCAGCAGCCGAGGTTTGGGGGCCCGGTGGAATGAGCAGTTCTTC. As protein: CASSRGLGARWNEQFF. The chain uses TRBV12-3 or TRBV12-4 and TRBJ2-1; D possibly corresponds to TRBD1 (6 bases). V lost 6 bases and J 7 bases, leaving 22 bases between the germline ends. This CDR3 region has 16 residues.

This clonotype was seen a few times. The rearrangement joins TRBV18 to TRBJ1-5; 8 positions agree with TRBD1. Germline trimming cut 5 bases from V and 0 bases from J; bases unmatched to any gene: 9. This CDR3 has 17 residues. Germline CDR1 and CDR2: KGHSH and LQKENI. CDR3 sequence reads: CASSIPDRAPSNQPQHF. CDR3 nucleotide sequence: TGTGCCAGCTCAATTCCGGACAGGGCACCTAGCAATCAGCCCCAGCATTTT.

This clonotype was recorded a few times. The chain links TRBV7-9 to TRBJ2-3; D gene unclear. The V gene lost 5 bases and the J gene lost 6 bases, with 9 bases spanning the gap. This CDR3 has 12 amino acids. The germline gives CDR1 SEHNR, CDR2 FQNEAQ (reference sequence). The CDR3, as DNA: TGTGCCAGCAGCCCTCTTAGGGATACGCAGTATTTT. Translating gives CASSPLRDTQYF.

This clonotype was counted a few times. This sequence joins TRBV7-9 and TRBJ2-7; tentative D call: TRBD2 (5 bases). Per the germline V gene, CDR1 is SEHNR and CDR2 is FQNEAQ (reference sequence). The CDR3 runs 14 residues. V shed 2 bases and J shed 5 bases, with 13 bases lying between them. The CDR3 DNA follows: TGTGCCAGCAGCTTACCTCAGGAGGAGGACGAGCAGTACTTC. It encodes CASSLPQEEDEQYF.

A few counts support this clonotype. The chain joins TRBV4-2 to TRBJ2-1; 9 nucleotides line up with TRBD1. The CDR3 sequence is 16 residues long. Trimming removed 0 bases from V and 6 bases from J; junction bases left unmatched: 6. Germline lookup yields CDR1 LGHNA and CDR2 YNFKEQ. CDR3 in DNA: TGTGCCAGCAGCCAAGAAGTTGGGGACAGGGCCAATGAGCAGTTCTTC. Amino acid sequence: CASSQEVGDRANEQFF.

The chain employs TRBV7-6 and TRBJ1-1, with 8 nucleotides matching TRBD1. The CDR3 is 15 amino acids. V lost 1 base, J lost 5 bases, and 6 bases stayed unmatched. Germline V CDR1 and CDR2: SGHVS, FNYEAQ. This chain's CDR3 is CASSLGQGSRTEAFF. The CDR3 DNA is TGTGCCAGCAGCTTAGGACAGGGGAGTCGGACTGAAGCTTTCTTT.

The chain couples TRBV11-3 to TRBJ2-1; D gene ambiguous. CDR1 and CDR2 (germline): SGHNT, YENEEA. The CDR3 totals 14 residues. The V end lost 5 bases, the J end lost 3 bases, and 11 bases lay between the germline ends. Written as DNA, the CDR3 is TGTGCCAGCAGCCCGGACGGAGACTACAATGAGCAGTTCTTC. Residues: CASSPDGDYNEQFF.

This clonotype was observed a few times. This chain joins TRBV4-1 and TRBJ2-3; no firm D call. Germline loops: CDR1 MGHRA, CDR2 YSYEKL. The CDR3 has 13 amino acids. Trimming removed 5 bases at V and 5 bases at J, with 11 bases between. CDR3 nucleotides: TGCGCCAGCAGCGGGGTAAGTGAAGATACGCAGTATTTT. Translating gives CASSGVSEDTQYF.

The chain recombines TRBV29-1 with TRBJ2-1, with D uncertain. V lost 0 bases to trimming and J lost 6 bases, with 6 bases between them. The CDR3 spans 12 residues. Germline assignment: CDR1 SQVTM and CDR2 ANQGSEA. The CDR3 DNA reads TGCAGCGTTGAAGAGATCTCCAATGAGCAGTTCTTC. Encoded protein: CSVEEISNEQFF.

The rearrangement links TRBV6-5 to TRBJ2-2; possibly TRBD1 for D (5 bases). The CDR3 is made up of 14 amino acids. CDR1 MNHEY and CDR2 SVGAGI come from the germline V gene. Trimming stripped 2 bases from V and 4 bases from J, with 8 bases between. DNA of the CDR3: TGTGCCAGCAGTTACCCCCAGGGCACCGGGGAGCTGTTTTTT. It specifies CASSYPQGTGELFF.

The chain is built from TRBV2 and TRBJ1-1; D is undetermined. The germline V gene has CDR1 SNHLY and CDR2 FYNNEI. V was shortened by 3 bases and J by 0 bases, with 14 bases between the two germline ends. The CDR3 runs to 16 residues. For the CDR3, the DNA is TGTGCCAGCAGTGACGTCCTCCTCGCCTTGAACACTGAAGCTTTCTTT. Its translation is CASSDVLLALNTEAFF.

This rearrangement joins TRBV6-8 to TRBJ2-7, with 12 positions matching TRBD1. CDR3 length: 15 residues. CDR1 is MNHGY and CDR2 is SAAAGT in the germline V gene. V gave up 6 bases and J gave up 4 bases; unmatched junction bases: 7. The CDR3 DNA sequence: TGTGCCAGCAGCCCGCCGGGACAGGGGGCTTACGAGCAGTACTTC. Protein sequence: CASSPPGQGAYEQYF.

This clonotype has only a few counts. This chain connects TRBV4-1 to TRBJ2-7; D not certain. V dropped 0 bases and J dropped 4 bases, with 7 bases sitting between them. The CDR3 is made up of 13 amino acids. Germline assignment: CDR1 MGHRA and CDR2 YSYEKL. CDR3: CASSQDRDYEQYF. DNA for the CDR3: TGCGCCAGCAGCCAAGATAGGGATTACGAGCAGTACTTC.

CDR3 sequence (DNA): TGTGCCAGCAGGGGCGACAGGAGGGGTTACTACGAGCAGTACTTC. Translation: CASRGDRRGYYEQYF. This chain uses TRBV2 with TRBJ2-7, with D possibly being TRBD1 or TRBD2 (6 bases each). Trimming cost V 6 bases and J 3 bases, with 18 bases left between them. Germline CDR1 and CDR2: SNHLY and FYNNEI. CDR3 length: 15 residues.

In this sample, this clonotype turned up many times. The chain carries TRBV27 and TRBJ1-3, with D unresolved. This CDR3 contains 13 residues. V lost 3 bases and J lost 0, with 3 bases in between. Germline values: CDR1 MNHEY, CDR2 SMNVEV (reference sequence). CDR3 DNA sequence: TGTGCCAGCAGTTTGGGCTCTGGAAACACCATATATTTT. Translation gives CASSLGSGNTIYF.

In its sample, this clonotype was seen a few times. The gene calls are TRBV19 and TRBJ2-1; no firm D call. The V end lost 10 bases, the J end lost 0 bases, and 13 bases lay between the germline ends. The CDR3 length is 14 residues. From germline, CDR1 is LNHDA and CDR2 SQIVND (reference sequence). Written as DNA, the CDR3 is TGTGCCACCACTCCGGGCCCCTCCTACAATGAGCAGTTCTTC. It is translated as CATTPGPSYNEQFF.

This clonotype was observed once. No conserved phenylalanine or tryptophan is present at the end of the CDR3, so a read error is the likely explanation. The chain couples TRBV7-2 to TRBJ2-1; no firm D call. Germline V lookup: CDR1 SGHTA, CDR2 FQGNSA. V lost 4 bases and J lost 0, with 7 bases in between. The CDR3 runs 14 residues. The CDR3, as DNA: TGTGCCAGCAGCTACGTGGGCTCCTACAATGAGCAGTTCTCC. Amino acid sequence: CASSYVGSYNEQFS.

V and J are TRBV19 and TRBJ2-7, with TRBD1 identical over 7 bases. The germline CDR1 and CDR2 sequences are LNHDA and SQIVND (reference sequence). The CDR3 has 14 amino acids. V was pared by 6 bases and J by 2 bases, with 7 bases of the junction left unmatched. CDR3 sequence reads: CASSQTGTTYEQYF. The CDR3 DNA sequence: TGTGCCAGTAGCCAGACAGGGACCACCTACGAGCAGTACTTC.

At least ten counts were recorded for this clonotype. The chain recombines TRBV6-1 with TRBJ1-2; D remains unclear. Germline values: CDR1 MNHNS, CDR2 SASEGT. V was clipped by 3 bases and J by 0 bases, with 11 bases between them. The CDR3 length is 15 residues. The CDR3 region has the DNA TGTGCCAGCAGTGACCGACGGCCCACTAACTATGGCTACACCTTC. This gives the protein CASSDRRPTNYGYTF.